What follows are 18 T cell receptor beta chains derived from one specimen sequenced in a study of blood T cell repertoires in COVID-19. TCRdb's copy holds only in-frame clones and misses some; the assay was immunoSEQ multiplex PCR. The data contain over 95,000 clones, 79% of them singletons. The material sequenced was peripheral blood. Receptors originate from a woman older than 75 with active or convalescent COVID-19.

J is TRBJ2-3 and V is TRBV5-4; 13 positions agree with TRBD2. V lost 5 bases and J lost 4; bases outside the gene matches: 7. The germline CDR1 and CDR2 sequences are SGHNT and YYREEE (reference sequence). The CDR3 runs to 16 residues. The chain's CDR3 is CASSPGLAGTSDTQYF. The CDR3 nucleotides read TGTGCCAGCAGTCCGGGACTAGCGGGAACGTCAGATACGCAGTATTTT.

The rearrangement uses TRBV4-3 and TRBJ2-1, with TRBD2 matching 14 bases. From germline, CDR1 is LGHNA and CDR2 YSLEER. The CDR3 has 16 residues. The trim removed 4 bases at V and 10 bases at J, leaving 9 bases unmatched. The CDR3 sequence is CASSPDPTSGRGEQFF. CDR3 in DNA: TGCGCCAGCAGCCCCGATCCGACTAGCGGGAGGGGGGAGCAGTTCTTC.

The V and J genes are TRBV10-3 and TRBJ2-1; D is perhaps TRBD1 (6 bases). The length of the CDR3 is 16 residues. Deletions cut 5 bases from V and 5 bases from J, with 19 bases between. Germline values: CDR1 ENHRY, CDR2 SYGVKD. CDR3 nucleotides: TGTGCCATCAGTTGGGACAAACCCACAGCAGACAATGAGCAGTTCTTC. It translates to CAISWDKPTADNEQFF.

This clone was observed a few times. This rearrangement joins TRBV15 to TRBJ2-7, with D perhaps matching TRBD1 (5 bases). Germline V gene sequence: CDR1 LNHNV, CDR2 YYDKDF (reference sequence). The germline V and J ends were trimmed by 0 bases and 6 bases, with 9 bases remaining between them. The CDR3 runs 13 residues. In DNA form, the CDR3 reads TGTGCCACCAGCAGAGATAGTAGGGGCGAGCAGTACTTC. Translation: CATSRDSRGEQYF.

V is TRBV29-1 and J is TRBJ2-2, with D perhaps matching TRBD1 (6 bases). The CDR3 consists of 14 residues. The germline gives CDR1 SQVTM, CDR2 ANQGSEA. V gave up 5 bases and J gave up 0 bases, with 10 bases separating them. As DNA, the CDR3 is TGCAGCGTTCGGGACACCACGAACACCGGGGAGCTGTTTTTT. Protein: CSVRDTTNTGELFF.

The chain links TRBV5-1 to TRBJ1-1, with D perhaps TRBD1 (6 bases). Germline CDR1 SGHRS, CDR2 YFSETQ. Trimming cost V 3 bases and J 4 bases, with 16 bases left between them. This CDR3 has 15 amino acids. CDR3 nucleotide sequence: TGCGCCAGCAGCTGGGGGCAGGTGGGGAGCACTGAAGCTTTCTTT. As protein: CASSWGQVGSTEAFF.

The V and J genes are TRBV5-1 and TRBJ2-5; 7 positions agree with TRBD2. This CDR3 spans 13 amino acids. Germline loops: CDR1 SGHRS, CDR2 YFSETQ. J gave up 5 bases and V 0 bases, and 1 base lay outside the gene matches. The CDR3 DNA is TGCGCCAGCAGCTTGGTGGGAGGGGAGACCCAGTACTTC. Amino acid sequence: CASSLVGGETQYF.

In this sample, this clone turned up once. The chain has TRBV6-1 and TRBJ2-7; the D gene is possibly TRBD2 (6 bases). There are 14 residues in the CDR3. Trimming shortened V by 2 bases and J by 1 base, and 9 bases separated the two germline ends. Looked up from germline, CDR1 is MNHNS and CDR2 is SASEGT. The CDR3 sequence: CASSERRGSYEQYF. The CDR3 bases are TGTGCCAGCAGTGAAAGGCGGGGATCCTACGAGCAGTACTTC.

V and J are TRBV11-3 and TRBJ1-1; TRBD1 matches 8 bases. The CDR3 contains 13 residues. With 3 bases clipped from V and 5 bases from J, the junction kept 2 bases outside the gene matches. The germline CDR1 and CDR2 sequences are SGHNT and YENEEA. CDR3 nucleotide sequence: TGTGCCAGCAGCTTTACAGGGGGGACTGAAGCTTTCTTT. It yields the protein CASSFTGGTEAFF.

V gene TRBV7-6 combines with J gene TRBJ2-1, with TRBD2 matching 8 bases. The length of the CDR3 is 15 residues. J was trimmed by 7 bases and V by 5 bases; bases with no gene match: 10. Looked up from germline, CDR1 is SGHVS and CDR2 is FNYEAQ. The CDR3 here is CASSPTSGPLNEQFF. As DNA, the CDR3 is TGTGCCAGCAGCCCAACTAGCGGTCCCCTAAATGAGCAGTTCTTC. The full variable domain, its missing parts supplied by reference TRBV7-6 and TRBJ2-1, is GAGVSQSPRYKVTKRGQDVALRCDPISGHVSLYWYRQALGQGPEFLTYFNYEAQQDKSGLPNDRFSAERPEGSISTLTIQRTEQRDSAMYRCASSPTSGPLNEQFFGPGTRLTVL.

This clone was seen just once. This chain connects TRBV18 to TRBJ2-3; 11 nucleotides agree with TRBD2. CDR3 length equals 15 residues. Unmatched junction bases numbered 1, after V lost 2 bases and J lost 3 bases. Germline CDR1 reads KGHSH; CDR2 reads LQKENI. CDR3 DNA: TGTGCCAGCTCACCATCTAGCGGGAGGACAGATACGCAGTATTTT. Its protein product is CASSPSSGRTDTQYF.

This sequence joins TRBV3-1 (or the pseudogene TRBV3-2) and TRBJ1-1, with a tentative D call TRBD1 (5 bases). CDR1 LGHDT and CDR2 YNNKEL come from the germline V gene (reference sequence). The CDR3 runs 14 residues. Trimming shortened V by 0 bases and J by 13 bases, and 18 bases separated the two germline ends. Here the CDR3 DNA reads TGTGCCAGCAGCCAAGATTTGGGGGGGGAGCAGGGTTTCTTT. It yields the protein CASSQDLGGEQGFF.

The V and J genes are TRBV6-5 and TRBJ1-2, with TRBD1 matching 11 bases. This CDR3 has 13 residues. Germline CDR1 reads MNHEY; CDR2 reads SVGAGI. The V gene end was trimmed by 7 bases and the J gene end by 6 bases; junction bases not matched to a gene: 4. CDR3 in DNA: TGTGCCAGCAACGGACAGGGGGCGCATGGCTACACCTTC. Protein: CASNGQGAHGYTF.

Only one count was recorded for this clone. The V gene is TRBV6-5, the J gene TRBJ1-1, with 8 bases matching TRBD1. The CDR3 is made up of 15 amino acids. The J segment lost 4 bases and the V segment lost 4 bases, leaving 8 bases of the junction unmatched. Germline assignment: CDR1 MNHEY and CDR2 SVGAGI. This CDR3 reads CASSLSTGGATEAFF. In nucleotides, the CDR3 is TGTGCCAGCAGTTTAAGTACAGGGGGGGCCACTGAAGCTTTCTTT.

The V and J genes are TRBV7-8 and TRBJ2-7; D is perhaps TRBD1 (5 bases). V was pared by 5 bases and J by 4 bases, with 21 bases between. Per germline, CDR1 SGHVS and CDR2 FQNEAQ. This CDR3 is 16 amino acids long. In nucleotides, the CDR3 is TGTGCCAGCAGCCTAGGGGTGGCAGGGAAGGGGTACGAGCAGTACTTC. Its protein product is CASSLGVAGKGYEQYF.

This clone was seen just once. The CDR3, as DNA: TGTGCCAGCAGCCTTGTTCCGGGACAGGGGGAGTACGAGCAGTACTTC. Protein product: CASSLVPGQGEYEQYF. The chain combines TRBV7-2 with TRBJ2-7; 11 bases agree with TRBD1. CDR3 length: 16 amino acids. J gave up 4 bases and V 5 bases, and 10 bases lay outside the gene matches. Germline-derived CDR1 and CDR2 are SGHTA and FQGNSA.

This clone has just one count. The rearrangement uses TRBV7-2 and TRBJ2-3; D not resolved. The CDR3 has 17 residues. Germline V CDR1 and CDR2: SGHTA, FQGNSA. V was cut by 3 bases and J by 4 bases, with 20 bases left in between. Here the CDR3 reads CASSFASLVASPDTQYF. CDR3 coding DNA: TGTGCCAGCAGCTTCGCGTCTTTGGTAGCCTCCCCAGATACGCAGTATTTT.

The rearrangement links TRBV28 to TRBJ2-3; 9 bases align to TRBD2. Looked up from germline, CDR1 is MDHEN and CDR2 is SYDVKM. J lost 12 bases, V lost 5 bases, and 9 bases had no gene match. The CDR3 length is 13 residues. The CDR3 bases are TGTGCCAGCAGTCTGGGACTAGCCCGCTATCAGTATTTT. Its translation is CASSLGLARYQYF.